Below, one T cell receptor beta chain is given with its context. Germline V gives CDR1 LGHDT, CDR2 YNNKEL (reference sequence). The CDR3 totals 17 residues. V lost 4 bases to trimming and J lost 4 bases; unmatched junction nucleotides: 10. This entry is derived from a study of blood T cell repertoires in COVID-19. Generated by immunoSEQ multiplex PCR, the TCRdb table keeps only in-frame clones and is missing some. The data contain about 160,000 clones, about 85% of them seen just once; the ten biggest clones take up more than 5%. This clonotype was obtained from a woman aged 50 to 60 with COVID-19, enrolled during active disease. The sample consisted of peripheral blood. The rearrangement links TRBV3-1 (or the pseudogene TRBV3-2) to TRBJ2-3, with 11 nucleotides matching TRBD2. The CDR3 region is CASSPRLAGLGPDTQYF. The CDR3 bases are TGTGCCAGCAGCCCCCGACTAGCGGGGTTGGGTCCAGATACGCAGTATTTT.